These 8 T cell receptor beta chains share one sample of origin, sequenced in a study of metastatic and nonmetastatic thyroid tumors. Not a single patient had been given any form of treatment at any point before undergoing thyroid surgery. TCRdb re-called the PCR reads through MiXCR. The table shows about 39,000 clones, with under 20% occurring only once. The sequenced sample was tumor tissue. These TCRs come from a female donor with papillary thyroid cancer or a benign thyroid nodule (not recorded which). Some clones in this sample may be carry-over from other donors' samples.

Regarding this clone: Given a much more abundant clone one base away, this may be a read error. The rearrangement joins TRBV20-1 to TRBJ1-2; tentatively, D is TRBD1 (5 bases). The germline gives CDR1 DFQATT, CDR2 SNEGSKA (reference sequence). V lost 4 bases and J lost 9, with 24 bases in between. This CDR3 comprises 15 residues. The CDR3 nucleotides read TGCAGTGCTACCAGCGCGGGGGGTCTTTCGTTCTGCTACACCTTC. This translates into CSATSAGGLSFCYTF.

This clone was picked up many times. This chain joins TRBV20-1 and TRBJ2-3, with TRBD2 identical over 8 bases. The CDR3 extends over 12 amino acids. Germline values: CDR1 DFQATT, CDR2 SNEGSKA (reference sequence). V was pared by 5 bases and J by 4 bases, with 2 bases of the junction left unmatched. The CDR3 spells CSAAGGADTQYF. DNA for the CDR3: TGCAGTGCTGCGGGAGGAGCAGATACGCAGTATTTT.

With regard to this clone: This may be a read error: a much more frequent sequence differs by one nucleotide. The genes are TRBV7-2 and TRBJ1-2, with D uncertain. CDR3 size: 14 residues. The V gene's germline CDR1 is SGHTA and CDR2 FQGNSA. V gave up 4 bases and J gave up 5 bases, with 14 bases separating them. Here the CDR3 DNA reads TGTGCCAGCAGCTCCTATATAGAAGGGTATGGCTACACCTTC. Its protein product is CASSSYIEGYGYTF.

This clone was detected a few times. A much larger clone differs by one base, so this may be a read error. The gene calls are TRBV12-3 or TRBV12-4 and TRBJ2-7, with D possibly being TRBD2 (5 bases). The CDR3 runs to 13 residues. With 2 bases removed from V and 4 bases from J, the gap between germline ends came to 9 bases. The CDR3 DNA reads as TGTGCCAGCAGTTTATTCGCGGGTTACGAGCAGTACTTC. Translated: CASSLFAGYEQYF.

This clone was picked up a small number of times. A much larger clone differs by one base, so this may be a read error. Other DNA sequences in the same sample also yield this CDR3. The CDR3 is CASSLSSGLNTEAFF. In DNA form, the CDR3 reads TGCGCCAGCAGCTTGTCCTCCGGTCTGAACACTGAAGCTTTCTTT. The chain recombines TRBV5-1 with TRBJ1-1, with unresolved D. Trimming removed 1 base from V and 0 bases from J, with 10 bases in between. Germline assignment: CDR1 SGHRS and CDR2 YFSETQ. The CDR3 length is 15 residues.

This clone has ten or more counts. The rearrangement links TRBV2 to TRBJ2-7, with no clear D. Between the trimmed V and J ends, which lost 2 bases and 3 bases, there was a span of 8 bases. The CDR3 has 13 residues. Germline V gives CDR1 SNHLY, CDR2 FYNNEI. The CDR3 bases are TGTGCCAGCAGTGAAAACCCATACTACGAGCAGTACTTC. Protein sequence: CASSENPYYEQYF.

This clone has at least ten counts. The rearrangement uses TRBV30 and TRBJ1-4, with D perhaps matching TRBD1 (5 bases). The CDR3 runs 14 residues. The V end lost 1 base, the J end lost 8 bases, and 14 bases lay between the germline ends. Germline loops: CDR1 GTSNPN, CDR2 SVGIG (reference sequence). The CDR3 reads CAWSDSGHFEKLFF. The DNA of the CDR3 is TGTGCCTGGAGTGACTCGGGGCATTTCGAAAAACTGTTTTTT.

This clone was observed a handful of times. V gene TRBV6-2 or TRBV6-3 combines with J gene TRBJ2-7, with D perhaps matching TRBD2 (6 bases). V gave up 2 bases and J gave up 2 bases, with 19 bases separating them. The CDR3 extends over 17 amino acids. Germline lookup yields CDR1 MNHEY and CDR2 SVGEGT. As DNA, the CDR3 is TGTGCCAGCAGTTACAAGGCTATCGGGAGATTGGCCTACGAGCAGTACTTC. It yields the protein CASSYKAIGRLAYEQYF.